These 19 T cell receptor beta chains were sequenced from one sample in a study of CD8 T cells in ankylosing spondylitis. Study-wide findings and caveats: A motif of roughly eight highly homologous TCR beta variants was seen as apparently characteristic of ankylosing spondylitis blood.

Their antigens are not known. Via MiXCR, TCRdb re-called the 5' RACE reads, giving one row per CDR3 protein. Among more than 600,000 distinct CDR3 sequences listed, roughly 19% were seen once. Sequencing used blood, either unsorted or a sorted T cell fraction (not recorded which). The receptors were sampled from a male donor with ankylosing spondylitis.

This clonotype was seen many times. This chain connects TRBV7-3 to TRBJ2-3, with 11 bases aligning to TRBD1. Germline CDR1 and CDR2: SGHTA and FQGTGA. The CDR3 spans 17 residues. V dropped 2 bases and J dropped 3; count of bases not matched to a gene: 7. The CDR3 region is CASSLFGTGGRTDTQYF. DNA of the CDR3: TGTGCCAGCAGCTTATTTGGGACAGGGGGTCGAACAGATACGCAGTATTTT.

The V gene is TRBV6-1, the J gene TRBJ1-1; TRBD1 might be the D (6 bases). The V end was cut by 9 bases, the J end by 3 bases, with 23 bases between. The CDR3 spans 16 residues. Germline V lookup: CDR1 MNHNS, CDR2 SASEGT. The CDR3 sequence: CASRGRGVEGDTEAFF. CDR3 nucleotide sequence: TGTGCCAGTCGGGGCAGGGGAGTAGAAGGGGACACTGAAGCTTTCTTT.

This clonotype was observed a handful of times. The chain carries TRBV20-1 and TRBJ2-5, with D possibly matching TRBD2 (6 bases). Trimming pared 2 bases from V and 4 bases from J, leaving 20 bases between. Germline loops: CDR1 DFQATT, CDR2 SNEGSKA (reference sequence). The CDR3 extends over 16 amino acids. The CDR3: CSARPSGLPFGETQYF. As DNA, the CDR3 is TGCAGTGCTAGACCCTCGGGACTTCCCTTTGGAGAGACCCAGTACTTC.

DNA of the CDR3: TGCAGTGCTGGGCGGGGGGGCACTGAAGCTTTCTTT. Translation: CSAGRGGTEAFF. The chain joins TRBV20-1 to TRBJ1-1, with D perhaps TRBD1 (5 bases). Germline V CDR1 and CDR2: DFQATT, SNEGSKA (reference sequence). V gave up 5 bases and J gave up 4 bases, with 11 bases separating them. CDR3 size: 12 residues.

V gene TRBV20-1 combines with J gene TRBJ2-3; D perhaps matches TRBD2 (5 bases). V was trimmed by 5 bases and J by 3 bases, leaving 24 bases between them. This CDR3 has 17 residues. Germline assignment: CDR1 DFQATT and CDR2 SNEGSKA (reference sequence). CDR3 in amino acids: CSAPNGVGNSGTDTQYF. Here the CDR3 DNA reads TGCAGTGCTCCCAACGGGGTTGGCAACTCCGGGACAGATACGCAGTATTTT.

The genes are TRBV28 and TRBJ2-1; D remains unclear. The CDR3 sequence is 15 residues long. V shed 7 bases and J shed 0 bases, with 13 bases lying between them. The germline V gene encodes CDR1 MDHEN and CDR2 SYDVKM. The CDR3 bases are TGTGCCAGCAAATACGTGGCCCGCTCCTACAATGAGCAGTTCTTC. This codes for CASKYVARSYNEQFF.

The chain is built from TRBV9 and TRBJ1-2; D remains unclear. The V end was cut by 0 bases, the J end by 5 bases, with 14 bases between. The CDR3 extends over 15 amino acids. Per germline, CDR1 SGDLS and CDR2 YYNGEE. CDR3 coding DNA: TGTGCCAGCAGCGTAGATCCAGAGCCACGGTATGGCTACACCTTC. Amino acid sequence: CASSVDPEPRYGYTF.

The DNA for the CDR3 is TGTGCCAGCAGTTTAGGGTGGCAGACCGGGGAGCTGTTTTTT. Protein product: CASSLGWQTGELFF. The chain recombines TRBV27 with TRBJ2-2; D uncertain. Between the trimmed V and J ends, which lost 2 bases and 5 bases, there was a span of 9 bases. The CDR3 extends over 14 amino acids. Germline-derived CDR1 and CDR2 are MNHEY and SMNVEV (reference sequence).

This clonotype occurred a few times. The rearrangement joins TRBV5-1 to TRBJ2-5, with D possibly matching TRBD1 (6 bases). Trimming shortened V by 4 bases and J by 5 bases, and 18 bases separated the two germline ends. Germline-derived CDR1 and CDR2 are SGHRS and YFSETQ. CDR3 length equals 15 residues. The CDR3 loop is CASSPEAGVEETQYF. DNA of the CDR3: TGCGCCAGCAGCCCAGAAGCAGGGGTGGAGGAGACCCAGTACTTC.

This clonotype was counted a few times. The chain links TRBV6-5 to TRBJ1-2, with 7 bases identical to TRBD1. The J segment lost 8 bases and the V segment lost 6 bases, leaving 6 bases of the junction unmatched. The CDR3 is 12 residues long. CDR1 is MNHEY and CDR2 is SVGAGI in the germline V gene. The CDR3 spells CASSQQGSGYTF. CDR3 sequence (DNA): TGTGCCAGCAGCCAACAGGGGAGCGGCTACACCTTC.

V is TRBV4-3 and J is TRBJ1-4; D gene uncertain. Trimming took 0 bases from V and 6 from J, leaving 11 bases between them. This CDR3 contains 15 residues. Germline assignment: CDR1 LGHNA and CDR2 YSLEER. This CDR3 is CASSQDGLTDEKLFF. The CDR3 DNA reads as TGCGCCAGCAGCCAAGATGGGCTTACGGATGAAAAACTGTTTTTT.

The V gene is TRBV4-1, the J gene TRBJ1-2; D is uncertain. This CDR3 has 14 amino acids. Per the germline V gene, CDR1 is MGHRA and CDR2 is YSYEKL. Trimming left V 0 bases short and J 3 bases short, with 8 bases between. The CDR3 loop is CASSQEEQHYGYTF. CDR3 nucleotide sequence: TGCGCCAGCAGCCAAGAGGAACAGCACTATGGCTACACCTTC.

The rearrangement links TRBV12-3 or TRBV12-4 to TRBJ2-2; a weak D match, TRBD1 (6 bases). This CDR3 spans 15 amino acids. Trimming took 7 bases from V and 7 from J, leaving 19 bases between them. The CDR3: CASIEAGRGYGELFF. The CDR3 nucleotides read TGTGCCAGCATCGAGGCTGGCAGGGGATACGGGGAGCTGTTTTTT.

This clonotype came up many times. J is TRBJ2-3 and V is TRBV2; D remains unclear. The germline V and J ends were trimmed by 2 bases and 5 bases, with 2 bases remaining between them. The CDR3 loop spans 11 amino acids. Germline-derived CDR1 and CDR2 are SNHLY and FYNNEI. The CDR3 bases are TGTGCCAGCAGTGAACAAGATACGCAGTATTTT. It yields the protein CASSEQDTQYF.

About this clonotype: This clone may be a read error of a much larger clone one base away. DNA for the CDR3: TGTGCCAGCAAAAGGACAGGGAACACCGGGGAGCTGTTTTTT. As protein: CASKRTGNTGELFF. This chain links TRBV10-3 with TRBJ2-2; 7 positions agree with TRBD1. V was pared by 10 bases and J by 1 base, with 6 bases of the junction left unmatched. This CDR3 has 14 residues. CDR1 ENHRY and CDR2 SYGVKD come from the germline V gene.

This clonotype occurred a few times. The chain recombines TRBV30 with TRBJ1-5; D is possibly TRBD1 (5 bases). V was shortened by 3 bases and J by 5 bases, with 11 bases between the two germline ends. CDR3 length equals 13 residues. Looked up from germline, CDR1 is GTSNPN and CDR2 is SVGIG (reference sequence). CDR3 sequence (DNA): TGTGCCTGGAGGGGGGGTGATCATCAGCCCCAGCATTTT. Translation: CAWRGGDHQPQHF.

This clonotype showed up just a few times. The genes are TRBV18 and TRBJ2-3; TRBD2 matches at 8 bases. The CDR3 is 13 amino acids. J gave up 5 bases and V 5 bases, and 3 bases lay outside the gene matches. Germline loops: CDR1 KGHSH, CDR2 LQKENI. This chain's CDR3 is CASSARGEDTQYF. The CDR3 region has the DNA TGTGCCAGCTCAGCGCGGGGGGAAGATACGCAGTATTTT.

This chain uses TRBV28 with TRBJ2-7; D is undetermined. The V gene's germline CDR1 is MDHEN and CDR2 SYDVKM. The V end was cut by 6 bases, the J end by 9 bases, with 18 bases between. The CDR3 sequence is 13 residues long. CDR3 nucleotides: TGTGCCAGCAGCCCTACCCCGAGCCCGGTGCAGTACTTC. It codes for CASSPTPSPVQYF.

This clonotype was found a few times. The chain employs TRBV20-1 and TRBJ2-2; D not certain. The length of the CDR3 is 15 residues. Trimming took off 1 base at V and 4 bases at J, with 13 bases between the two ends. CDR1 DFQATT and CDR2 SNEGSKA come from the germline V gene (reference sequence). This chain's CDR3 is CSARGPVAATGELFF. The CDR3 DNA follows: TGCAGTGCTAGAGGTCCCGTGGCCGCCACCGGGGAGCTGTTTTTT.